This T cell receptor beta chain originates from a study of shared clonotypes between healthy human individuals. Every donor, a Caucasian adult, lived in Nashville, Tennessee. This clone was picked up one time. The target antigen is unknown. As handled by the study authors: Filtering of immunoSEQ junctional sequences could not match full-length read filtering. Sequencing used immunoSEQ multiplex PCR; TCRdb keeps in-frame clones, though not all of them. The D gene and trimming were derived from the DNA, and the V and J assignments and clone size from that table. The table has roughly 1 million clones, around 76% seen once. From germline, CDR1 is MNHNS and CDR2 SASEGT. This CDR3 comprises 17 residues. V shed 1 base and J 5 bases; nucleotides not matched to a gene: 11. Findings and limits, study-wide: Naive CD4 clonotypes overlapped across a handful of donors at roughly 5.1%.

The clonotype was recovered from a man younger than 30 in good health. Specimen: memory CD4+ T cells sorted from blood. Subset in this sample: CD45RA-negative fraction. The gene calls are TRBV6-1 and TRBJ2-7; 10 bases match TRBD2. The CDR3 region is CASSEVKLLAGDDEQYF. The CDR3 nucleotides read TGTGCCAGCAGTGAAGTCAAACTTCTAGCGGGAGACGACGAGCAGTACTTC.